What follows are 19 T cell receptor beta chains derived from one specimen sequenced in a study of T cells in Graves' hyperthyroidism and ophthalmopathy. It was RNA transcripts that yielded the amplified TCR beta CDR3 regions. A set of HTBI primers served as the primers for a first-round RT-PCR of the TCR CDR3. TCRdb called the multiplex PCR reads again in MiXCR, with one record for every CDR3 protein. Seen here are around 50,000 distinct CDR3 sequences, 48% observed once, and the top ten hold over 8%. Sequenced input: blood. The receptors originated from a woman in her forties or fifties with Graves' ophthalmopathy.

This clonotype was seen ten or more times. The chain carries TRBV27 and TRBJ2-7; D gene unclear. There are 13 residues in the CDR3. V lost 3 bases and J lost 1, with 7 bases in between. CDR1 MNHEY and CDR2 SMNVEV come from the germline V gene (reference sequence). The CDR3 nucleotides are TGTGCCAGCAGTTTGAGAACATCCTACGAGCAGTACTTC. It is translated as CASSLRTSYEQYF.

A word on this clonotype: This CDR3 is missing its conserved last phenylalanine or tryptophan, likely due to a read error. The DNA is omitted, as the CDR3 cannot be located on it reliably, and the CDR3 follows TCRdb's listing. The rearrangement uses TRBV20-1 and TRBJ2-3. Germline V gene lookup returns CDR1 DFQATT and CDR2 SNEGSKA (reference sequence). From its first to its last residue, the CDR3 has 13 amino acids. CDR3 region: CSARDPSVDTQYC.

This clonotype was seen ten or more times. The V gene is TRBV11-3, the J gene TRBJ2-1; D is possibly TRBD1 (7 bases). CDR3 size: 17 residues. Germline CDR1 and CDR2: SGHNT and YENEEA. V lost 3 bases and J 8 bases, leaving 23 bases between the germline ends. Written as DNA, the CDR3 is TGTGCCAGCAGCTTTCAGGGGGGAATGACAGGGCTTGATGAGCAGTTCTTC. As protein: CASSFQGGMTGLDEQFF.

This clonotype showed up many times. The V and J genes are TRBV7-6 and TRBJ2-2; D not certain. This CDR3 is 16 amino acids long. CDR1 is SGHVS, CDR2 FNYEAQ, per germline. V was cut by 2 bases and J by 0 bases, with 10 bases left in between. CDR3 bases: TGTGCCAGCAGCTTACTCGTGCAGCCGAACACCGGGGAGCTGTTTTTT. Translation gives CASSLLVQPNTGELFF.

This chain links TRBV5-8 with TRBJ2-3, with a tentative D call TRBD1 (7 bases). The CDR3 has 15 residues. CDR1 is SGHTS, CDR2 YDEGEE, per germline. The V gene lost 4 bases and the J gene lost 2 bases, with 14 bases spanning the gap. The CDR3 protein is CASSMTGRTTDTQYF. The CDR3 DNA follows: TGTGCCAGCAGCATGACAGGGAGGACCACAGATACGCAGTATTTT.

Ten or more counts support this clonotype. The genes are TRBV6-5 and TRBJ2-7; D perhaps matches TRBD2 (6 bases). The length of the CDR3 is 17 residues. The germline V gene encodes CDR1 MNHEY and CDR2 SVGAGI. The germline V and J ends were trimmed by 2 bases and 0 bases, with 17 bases remaining between them. CDR3 residues: CASSYKPGLPRSYEQYF. As DNA, the CDR3 is TGTGCCAGCAGTTACAAGCCGGGACTCCCCCGCTCCTACGAGCAGTACTTC.

The chain couples TRBV24-1 to TRBJ2-1; the D gene could be TRBD1 or TRBD2 (7 bases each). Deletions cut 6 bases from V and 8 bases from J, with 22 bases between. Per the germline V gene, CDR1 is KGHDR and CDR2 is SFDVKD. The CDR3 covers 16 residues. The CDR3 here is CATSPAREGARDEQFF. The CDR3 nucleotides read TGTGCCACCAGTCCCGCTAGGGAGGGGGCGAGAGATGAGCAGTTCTTC.

V gene TRBV7-8 combines with J gene TRBJ1-6; perhaps TRBD1 as D (6 bases). Looked up from germline, CDR1 is SGHVS and CDR2 is FQNEAQ. The CDR3 extends over 14 amino acids. The V end was cut by 7 bases, the J end by 4 bases, with 11 bases between. CDR3 nucleotides: TGTGCCAGCAACGTGGACAGATATAATTCACCCCTCCACTTT. Translation: CASNVDRYNSPLHF.

The chain is built from TRBV6-1 and TRBJ2-3; D may be TRBD1 or TRBD2 (5 bases each). The germline V and J ends were trimmed by 4 bases and 11 bases, with 25 bases remaining between them. Germline V gene lookup returns CDR1 MNHNS and CDR2 SASEGT. This CDR3 has 16 amino acids. The CDR3 DNA sequence: TGTGCCAGCAGTGTTGCGGCGGGCCGAGGTGGGGCTGAGCAGTATTTT. Protein product: CASSVAAGRGGAEQYF.

This clonotype has at least ten counts. This chain links TRBV7-2 with TRBJ2-3, with D perhaps TRBD1 or TRBD2 (5 bases each). V gave up 5 bases and J gave up 1 base, with 10 bases separating them. Germline V gives CDR1 SGHTA, CDR2 FQGNSA. This CDR3 region has 14 residues. The CDR3 loop reads CASSQPGRTDTQYF. The CDR3 coding sequence is TGTGCCAGCAGCCAACCGGGGCGCACAGATACGCAGTATTTT.

This clonotype was seen repeatedly, ten times or more. The V gene is TRBV12-3 or TRBV12-4, the J gene TRBJ1-2; no clear D gene. V was trimmed by 1 base and J by 6 bases, leaving 6 bases between them. The CDR3 extends over 12 amino acids. The CDR3 is CASSLGGNGYTF. The CDR3 nucleotides are TGTGCCAGCAGTTTAGGTGGCAATGGCTACACCTTC.

This clonotype was seen ten or more times. The chain joins TRBV2 to TRBJ2-2; tentative D call: TRBD2 (6 bases). The germline CDR1 and CDR2 sequences are SNHLY and FYNNEI. The germline V and J ends were trimmed by 8 bases and 5 bases, with 15 bases remaining between them. The CDR3 totals 14 residues. In DNA, the CDR3 is TGTGCCAGCTCCGGGACCCGGGGGACCGGGGAGCTGTTTTTT. This codes for CASSGTRGTGELFF.

Note on this clonotype: A much more abundant neighbour one base away suggests this may be a read error. The V call is TRBV3-1, the J call TRBJ1-1; 9 bases line up with TRBD1. The germline V gene encodes CDR1 LGHDT and CDR2 YNNKEL (reference sequence). The CDR3 runs to 13 residues. CDR3 in DNA: TGTGCCAGCAGCCAAGGACAGGGGGGCCAAGCTTTGTTT. As protein: CASSQGQGGQALF.

This clonotype was seen more than once but under ten times. A much more abundant neighbour one base away suggests this may be a read error. The chain combines TRBV5-1 with TRBJ1-1; tentatively, D is TRBD1 (6 bases). The germline CDR1 and CDR2 sequences are SGHRS and YFSETQ. The CDR3 runs to 13 residues. CDR3 in amino acids: CASSLRGNTEACF. CDR3 nucleotides: TGCGCCAGCTCTCTTAGGGGGAACACTGAAGCTTGCTTT.

In DNA form, the CDR3 reads TGCAGCGTTGCCCGGTCAGGGAGCTATGGCTACACCTTC. Its translation is CSVARSGSYGYTF. This chain connects TRBV29-1 to TRBJ1-2, with D perhaps TRBD1 (5 bases). V gave up 4 bases and J gave up 4 bases, with 13 bases separating them. Germline CDR1 is SQVTM and CDR2 is ANQGSEA. The CDR3 is made up of 13 amino acids.

This clonotype was seen more than once but under ten times. The chain carries TRBV12-3 or TRBV12-4 and TRBJ2-3; the match to TRBD2 covers 9 bases. The V segment lost 5 bases and the J segment 4 bases; nucleotides outside the gene matches: 13. This CDR3 comprises 17 residues. CDR3 sequence reads: CASSPAGLAGRADTQYF. In DNA, the CDR3 is TGTGCCAGCAGTCCAGCAGGGCTAGCGGGACGCGCAGATACGCAGTATTTT.

In the case of this clonotype: The junction does not match germline at one end; this may be a read error. The CDR3 sequence is CASSMIQGSSYIF. In DNA, the CDR3 is TGTGCCAGTAGTATGATACAGGGTTCGAGCTACATCTTC. The chain has TRBV19 and TRBJ1-2, with D possibly being TRBD1 (6 bases). The CDR3 loop spans 13 amino acids. Germline V CDR1 and CDR2: LNHDA, SQIVND (reference sequence).

This clonotype was detected many times. The chain employs TRBV2 and TRBJ2-1; 10 bases map to TRBD2. The CDR3 has 16 residues. The germline V gene encodes CDR1 SNHLY and CDR2 FYNNEI. J was trimmed by 2 bases and V by 4 bases; bases with no gene match: 5. CDR3 residues: CASSGRLAGPYNEQFF. CDR3 coding DNA: TGTGCCAGCAGTGGAAGACTAGCGGGCCCCTACAATGAGCAGTTCTTC. Variable domain in full (rest from reference TRBV2 and TRBJ2-1): EPEVTQTPSHQVTQMGQEVILRCVPISNHLYFYWYRQILGQKVEFLVSFYNNEISEKSEIFDDQFSVERPDGSNFTLKIRSTKLEDSAMYFCASSGRLAGPYNEQFFGPGTRLTVL.

The rearrangement uses TRBV6-1 and TRBJ1-5; D not resolved. Trimming pared 3 bases from V and 9 bases from J, leaving 12 bases between. This CDR3 is built from 13 residues. In germline, CDR1 is MNHNS, CDR2 SASEGT. The CDR3 loop reads CASSDVLSLPQHF. CDR3 nucleotides: TGTGCCAGCAGTGATGTTCTTTCGCTGCCCCAGCATTTT.